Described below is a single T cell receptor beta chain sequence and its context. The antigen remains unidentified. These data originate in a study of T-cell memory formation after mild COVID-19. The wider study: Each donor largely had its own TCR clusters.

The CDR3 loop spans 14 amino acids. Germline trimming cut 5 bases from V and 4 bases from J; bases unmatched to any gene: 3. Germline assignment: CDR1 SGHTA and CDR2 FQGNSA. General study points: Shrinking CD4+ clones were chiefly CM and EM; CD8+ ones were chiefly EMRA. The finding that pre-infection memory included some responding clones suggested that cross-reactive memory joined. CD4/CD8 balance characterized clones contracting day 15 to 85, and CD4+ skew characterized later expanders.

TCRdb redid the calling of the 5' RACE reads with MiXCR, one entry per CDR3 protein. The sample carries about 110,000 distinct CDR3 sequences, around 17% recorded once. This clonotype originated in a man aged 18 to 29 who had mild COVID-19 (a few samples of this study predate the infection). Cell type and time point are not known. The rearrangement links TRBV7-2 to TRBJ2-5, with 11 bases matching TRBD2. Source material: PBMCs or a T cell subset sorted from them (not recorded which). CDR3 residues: CASSATSGGETQYF. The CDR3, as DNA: TGTGCCAGCAGCGCAACTAGCGGGGGAGAGACCCAGTACTTC.